This T cell receptor beta chain was observed in a study of T cells after yellow fever vaccination (dated by TCRdb to between 2018 and 2020). Background for the entire study: Libraries from fractions with low cell numbers were prepared with the SMART-Seq v4 Ultra Low Input RNA kit. Blood was drawn at multiple timepoints before and after primary and secondary immunization, with bulk PBMC replicates and cell subsets isolated. To follow T-cell clones before and after primary and booster YFV17D yellow fever vaccination, bulk TCR alpha and beta repertoires were sequenced over time. The cohort comprised two healthy male donors, one aged 18 to 29 and one aged 30 to 40 years. Paper-wide results and their limitations: Most clones expanded after primary vaccination (approximately 95% of CD4 and over 80% of CD8) were re-detected after the booster, suggesting that broad memory maintenance occurred. Compared with the primary T-cell response, the secondary T-cell response was faster but weaker, reaching its peak on day 5 rather than on day 15. A small share of clonotypes occurred in both CD4 and CD8 compartments, likely arising from convergent recombination. Because only two donors were included in the study, the extent to which the findings can be generalized is limited. FACS-sorted repertoires could contain abundant contaminating clonotypes from the bulk population, so computational filtering was required.

Interpreted using the paper, the treatment or condition label stands for: live attenuated yellow fever vaccine strain. PBMCs were isolated from peripheral blood using a standard Ficoll-Paque protocol. Dynabeads CD4 and CD8 positive selection kits were used to isolate CD4 and CD8 T-cell fractions. TriZol was used to extract RNA from bulk PBMCs, from CD4 and CD8 fractions, and from dextramer-positive and dextramer-negative fractions. V is shortened by 5 bases, J by 3 bases, and the region joining them spans 13 bases. CDR1 and CDR2 are drawn from the germline V gene (reference sequence): DFQATT, SNEGSKA. The CDR3, from cysteine to phenylalanine, totals 13 residues. CDR3 DNA is the only sequence kept; it has 39 bases, read in frame from the first base. This clonotype was detected only a few times. No antigen is known for it. No base qualities exist here, and no much larger clone lies one base off it. Synthesis of TCR cDNA relied on 5'RACE template switching, a step that introduced a universal primer site along with unique molecular identifiers. Priming for cDNA synthesis came from both the TCR alpha and TCR beta constant segments. Library amplification involved two PCR steps, and the second step added sample barcodes and sequencing adapters. Sequencing of the libraries was done on either Illumina HiSeq 2500 (2x100 bp) or NovaSeq (2x150 bp). The authors processed their data as follows. MIGEC was used to demultiplex reads and collapse the reads into UMI consensus sequences, and MiXCR was used for V(D)J alignment. Using edgeR on replicate PBMC samples, clonotypes were called vaccine-responding if FDR was below 0.01 and the log2 fold change was above 5 up to day 15. Bulk clonotypes were assigned CD4 or CD8 identity according to which sequenced CD4 or CD8 repertoire held them at higher abundance. Using fastp at Q25 and MiXCR, TCRdb reprocessed the public reads and kept productive beta chains. Every CDR3 protein is listed once, alongside the most common genes and DNA of its rows. Here the V and J calls rest on TCRdb's processing, not on the authors' analysis. This sample gives over 200,000 distinct CDR3 sequences in total; around 6.7% of them show up just once. The ten top clones hold around 1.1% of the sample.

Sequenced material: CD4+ T cells sorted from PBMCs, taken on the day of the yellow fever booster vaccination. The chain is encoded by TRBV20-1 joined to TRBJ2-5, and TRBD1 may be the D gene, going by 6 matching bases. This TCR derives from a man in his thirties or forties who received the YFV17D yellow fever vaccine. The CDR3 region reads CSAFSTGKETQYF. The nucleotides are TGCAGTGCTTTCTCCACAGGGAAAGAGACCCAGTACTTC.